Shown below are 2 T cell receptor beta chains from a single sample sequenced in a study of neoadjuvant anti-PD-1 for oral cavity cancer. This table comes from immunoSEQ multiplex PCR, and its TCRdb copy is limited to in-frame clones, with some not included. The sample consists of roughly 46,000 clones, roughly 77% of them appearing once. The sample's time point: after neoadjuvant nivolumab, at surgical resection. This specimen consisted of PBMCs, obtained after nivolumab (anti-PD-1) treatment. The receptors here all came from a person aged 35-79 years with oral cavity squamous cell carcinoma.

For this clone: A read error may be the cause here, since a much bigger clone is one base away. V is TRBV2 and J is TRBJ1-1, with no clear D. Trimming stripped 6 bases from V and 0 bases from J, with 2 bases between. The CDR3 consists of 11 residues. Germline V gene sequence: CDR1 SNHLY, CDR2 FYNNEI. The CDR3, as DNA: TGTGCCAGCAGGTTGAACACTGAAGCTTTCTTT. Encoded protein: CASRLNTEAFF.

The CDR3 coding sequence is TGTGCCTGTCGGACAGGACCTTTCGGGGAGCTGTTTTTT. Its protein is CACRTGPFGELFF. The J gene is TRBJ2-2, the V gene TRBV30; TRBD1 aligns across 7 bases. CDR1 GTSNPN and CDR2 SVGIG come from the germline V gene (reference sequence). V was pared by 6 bases and J by 7 bases, with 8 bases of the junction left unmatched. The CDR3 extends over 13 amino acids.